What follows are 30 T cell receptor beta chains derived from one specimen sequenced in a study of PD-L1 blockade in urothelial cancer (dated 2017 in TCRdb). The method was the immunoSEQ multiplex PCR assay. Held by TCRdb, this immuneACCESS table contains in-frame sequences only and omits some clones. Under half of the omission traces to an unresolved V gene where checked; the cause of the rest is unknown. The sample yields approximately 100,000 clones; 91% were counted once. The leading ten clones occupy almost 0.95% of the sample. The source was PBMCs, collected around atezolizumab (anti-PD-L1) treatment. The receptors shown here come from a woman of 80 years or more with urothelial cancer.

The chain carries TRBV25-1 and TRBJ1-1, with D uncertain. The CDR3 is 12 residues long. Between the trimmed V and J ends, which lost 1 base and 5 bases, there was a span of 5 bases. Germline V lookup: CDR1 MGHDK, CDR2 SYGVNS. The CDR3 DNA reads TGTGCCAGCAGTGAATTAGCAACTGAAGCTTTCTTT. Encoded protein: CASSELATEAFF.

The CDR3 reads CASSLSTDSGHEQYF. In nucleotides, the CDR3 is TGTGCCAGCAGCTTGTCGACAGACTCTGGCCACGAGCAGTACTTC. The rearrangement links TRBV11-3 to TRBJ2-7; weak D call: TRBD1 (5 bases). Germline-derived CDR1 and CDR2 are SGHNT and YENEEA. This CDR3 contains 15 residues. Trimming shortened V by 3 bases and J by 5 bases, and 17 bases separated the two germline ends.

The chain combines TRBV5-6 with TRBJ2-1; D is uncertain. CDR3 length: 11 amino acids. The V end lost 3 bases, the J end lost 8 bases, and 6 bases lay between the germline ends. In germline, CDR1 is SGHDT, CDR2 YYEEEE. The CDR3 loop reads CASSWSDEQFF. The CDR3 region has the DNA TGTGCCAGCAGCTGGAGCGATGAGCAGTTCTTC.

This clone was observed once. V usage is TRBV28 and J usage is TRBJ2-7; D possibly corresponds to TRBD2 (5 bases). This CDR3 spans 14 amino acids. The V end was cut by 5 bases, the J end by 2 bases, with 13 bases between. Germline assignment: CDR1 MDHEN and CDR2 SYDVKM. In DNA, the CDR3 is TGTGCCAGCAGTCCCCGTGGAGGAACCTACGAGCAGTACTTC. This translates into CASSPRGGTYEQYF.

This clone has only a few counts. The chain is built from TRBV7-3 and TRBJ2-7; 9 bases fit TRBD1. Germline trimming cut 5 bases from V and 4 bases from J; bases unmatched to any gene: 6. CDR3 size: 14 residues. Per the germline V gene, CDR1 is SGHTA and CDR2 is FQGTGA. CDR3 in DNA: TGTGCCAGCAGCCCACAGGGGGCGGGGTACGAGCAGTACTTC. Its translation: CASSPQGAGYEQYF.

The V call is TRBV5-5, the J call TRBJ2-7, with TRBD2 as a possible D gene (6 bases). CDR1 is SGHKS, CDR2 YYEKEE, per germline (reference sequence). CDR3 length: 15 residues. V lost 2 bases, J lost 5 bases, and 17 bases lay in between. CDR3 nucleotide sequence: TGTGCCAGCAGCTTTGAACGGGGGAGCTTCAACGAGCAGTACTTC. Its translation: CASSFERGSFNEQYF.

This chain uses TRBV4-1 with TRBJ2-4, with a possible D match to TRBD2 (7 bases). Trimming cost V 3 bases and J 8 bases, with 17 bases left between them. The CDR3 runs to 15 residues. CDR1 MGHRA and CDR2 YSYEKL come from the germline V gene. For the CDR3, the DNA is TGCGCCAGCAGCCATGATGTAACAGGGAGGGACATTCAGTACTTC. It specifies CASSHDVTGRDIQYF.

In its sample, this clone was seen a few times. CDR3 residues: CASSLAGGPYEQYF. The CDR3 region has the DNA TGTGCCAGCAGCTTGGCGGGAGGCCCCTACGAGCAGTACTTC. V is TRBV7-3 and J is TRBJ2-7; 8 bases align to TRBD2. The V gene end was trimmed by 3 bases and the J gene end by 2 bases; junction bases not matched to a gene: 3. CDR1 and CDR2 (germline): SGHTA, FQGTGA. The CDR3 length is 14 residues.

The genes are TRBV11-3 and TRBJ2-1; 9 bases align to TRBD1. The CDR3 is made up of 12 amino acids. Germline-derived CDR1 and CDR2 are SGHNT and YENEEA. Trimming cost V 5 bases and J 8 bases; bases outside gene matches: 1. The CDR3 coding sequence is TGTGCCAGCAGCCGGACAGGGGATGAGCAGTTCTTC. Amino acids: CASSRTGDEQFF.

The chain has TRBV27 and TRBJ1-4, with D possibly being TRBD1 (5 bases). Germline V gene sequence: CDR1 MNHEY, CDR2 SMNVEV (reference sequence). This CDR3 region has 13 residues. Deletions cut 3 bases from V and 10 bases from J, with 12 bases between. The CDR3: CASSFSTQGKLFF. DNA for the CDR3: TGTGCCAGCAGTTTTTCCACTCAGGGAAAACTGTTTTTT.

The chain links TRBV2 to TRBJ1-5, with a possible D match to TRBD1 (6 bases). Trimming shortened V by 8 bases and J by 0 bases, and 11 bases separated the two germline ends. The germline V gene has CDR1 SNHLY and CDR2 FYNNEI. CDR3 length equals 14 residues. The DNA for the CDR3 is TGTGCCAGCTCCCGGACAGATAGCAATCAGCCCCAGCATTTT. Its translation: CASSRTDSNQPQHF.

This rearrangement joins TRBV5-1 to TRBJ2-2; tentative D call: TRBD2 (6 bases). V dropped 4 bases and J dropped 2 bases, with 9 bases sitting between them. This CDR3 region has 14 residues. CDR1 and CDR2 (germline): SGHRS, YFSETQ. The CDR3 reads CASSEGLNTGELFF. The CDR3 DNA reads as TGCGCCAGCAGCGAGGGACTTAACACCGGGGAGCTGTTTTTT.

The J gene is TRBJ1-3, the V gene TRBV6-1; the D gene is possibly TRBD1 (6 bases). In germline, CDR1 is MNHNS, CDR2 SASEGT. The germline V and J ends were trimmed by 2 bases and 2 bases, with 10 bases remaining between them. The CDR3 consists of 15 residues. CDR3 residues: CASSELRGTGNTIYF. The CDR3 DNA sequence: TGTGCCAGCAGTGAATTAAGGGGGACTGGAAACACCATATATTTT.

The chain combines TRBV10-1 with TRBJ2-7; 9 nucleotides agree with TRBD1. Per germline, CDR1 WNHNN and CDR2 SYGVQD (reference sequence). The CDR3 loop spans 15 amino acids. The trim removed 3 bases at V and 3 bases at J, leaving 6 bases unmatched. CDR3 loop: CASSEILGQGYEQYF. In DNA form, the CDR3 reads TGCGCCAGCAGTGAAATCCTGGGACAGGGCTACGAGCAGTACTTC.

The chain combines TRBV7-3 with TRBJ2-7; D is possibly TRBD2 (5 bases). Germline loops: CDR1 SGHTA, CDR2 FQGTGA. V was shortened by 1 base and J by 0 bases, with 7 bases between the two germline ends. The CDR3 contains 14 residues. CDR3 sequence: CASSLSSGSYEQYF. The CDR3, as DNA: TGTGCCAGCAGCTTAAGCAGCGGCTCCTACGAGCAGTACTTC.

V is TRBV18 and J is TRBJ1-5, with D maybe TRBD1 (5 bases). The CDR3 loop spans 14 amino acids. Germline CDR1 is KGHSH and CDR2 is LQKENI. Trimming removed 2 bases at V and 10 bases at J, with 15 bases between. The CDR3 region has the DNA TGTGCCAGCTCACCAGACCAGGGCTTAAGTCCCCAGCATTTT. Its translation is CASSPDQGLSPQHF.

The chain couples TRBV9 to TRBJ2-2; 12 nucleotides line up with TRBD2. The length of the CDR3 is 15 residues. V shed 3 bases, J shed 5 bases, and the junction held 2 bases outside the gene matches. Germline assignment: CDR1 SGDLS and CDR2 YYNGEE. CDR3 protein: CASSETSGSTGELFF. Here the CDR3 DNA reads TGTGCCAGCAGCGAGACTAGCGGGAGTACCGGGGAGCTGTTTTTT.

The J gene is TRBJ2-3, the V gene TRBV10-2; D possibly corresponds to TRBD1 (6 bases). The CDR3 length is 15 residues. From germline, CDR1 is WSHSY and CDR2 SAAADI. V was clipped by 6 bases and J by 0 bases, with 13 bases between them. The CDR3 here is CASRSDRASTDTQYF. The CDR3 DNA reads TGCGCCAGCAGGTCGGACAGAGCTAGCACAGATACGCAGTATTTT.

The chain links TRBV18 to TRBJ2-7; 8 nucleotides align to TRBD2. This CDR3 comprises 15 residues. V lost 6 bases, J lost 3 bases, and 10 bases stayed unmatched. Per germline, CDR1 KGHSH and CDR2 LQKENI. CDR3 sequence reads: CASSGEEAGVYEQYF. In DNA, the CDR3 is TGTGCCAGCTCTGGTGAGGAAGCGGGAGTCTACGAGCAGTACTTC.

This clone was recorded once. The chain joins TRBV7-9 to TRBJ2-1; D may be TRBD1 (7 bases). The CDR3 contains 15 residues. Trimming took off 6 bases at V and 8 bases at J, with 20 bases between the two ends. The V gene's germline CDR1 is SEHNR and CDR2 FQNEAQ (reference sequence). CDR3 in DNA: TGTGCCAGCAGTCCTCAGGGGGGTGGATTCGATGAGCAGTTCTTC. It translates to CASSPQGGGFDEQFF.

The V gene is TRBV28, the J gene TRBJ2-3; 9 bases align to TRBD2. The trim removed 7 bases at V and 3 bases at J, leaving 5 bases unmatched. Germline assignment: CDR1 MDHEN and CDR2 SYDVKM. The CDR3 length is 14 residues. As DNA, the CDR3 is TGTGCCAGCAACAGGGCGGGAGGGACAGATACGCAGTATTTT. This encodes CASNRAGGTDTQYF.

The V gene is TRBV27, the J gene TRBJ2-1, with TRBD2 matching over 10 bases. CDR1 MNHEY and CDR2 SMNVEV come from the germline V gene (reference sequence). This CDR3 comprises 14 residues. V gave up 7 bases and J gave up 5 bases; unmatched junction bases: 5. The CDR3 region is CASISGRANNEQFF. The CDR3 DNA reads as TGTGCCAGCATCAGCGGGAGGGCCAACAATGAGCAGTTCTTC.

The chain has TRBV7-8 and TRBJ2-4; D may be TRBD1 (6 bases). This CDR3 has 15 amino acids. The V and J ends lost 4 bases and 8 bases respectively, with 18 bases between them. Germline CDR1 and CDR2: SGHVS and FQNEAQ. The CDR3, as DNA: TGTGCCAGCAGCTCCACCGGGACATACAGGGACATTCAGTACTTC. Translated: CASSSTGTYRDIQYF.

The CDR3 here is CASSDARGTRRHEQFF. CDR3 nucleotide sequence: TGTGCCAGCAGTGACGCCAGAGGGACTAGAAGGCATGAGCAGTTCTTC. The chain links TRBV27 to TRBJ2-1; 8 nucleotides agree with TRBD2. CDR1 and CDR2 from the germline V gene are MNHEY and SMNVEV (reference sequence). This CDR3 has 16 residues. V lost 5 bases and J lost 8; bases outside the gene matches: 14.

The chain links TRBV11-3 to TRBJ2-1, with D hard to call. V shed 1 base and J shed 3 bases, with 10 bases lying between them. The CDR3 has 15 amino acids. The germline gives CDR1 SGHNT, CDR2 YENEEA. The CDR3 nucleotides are TGTGCCAGCAGCTTAGTTACTACCGGCTACAATGAGCAGTTCTTC. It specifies CASSLVTTGYNEQFF.

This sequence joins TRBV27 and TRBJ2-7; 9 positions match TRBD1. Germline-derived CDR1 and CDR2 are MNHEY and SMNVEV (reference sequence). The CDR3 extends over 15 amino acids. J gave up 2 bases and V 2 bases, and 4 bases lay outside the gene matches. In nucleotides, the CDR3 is TGTGCCAGCAGTTTAGCGGGACAGGGCCCCTACGAGCAGTACTTC. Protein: CASSLAGQGPYEQYF.

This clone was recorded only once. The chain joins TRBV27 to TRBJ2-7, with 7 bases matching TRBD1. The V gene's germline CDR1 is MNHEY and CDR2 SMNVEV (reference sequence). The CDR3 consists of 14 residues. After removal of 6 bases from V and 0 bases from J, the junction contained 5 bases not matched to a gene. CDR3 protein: CASRTGFSSYEQYF. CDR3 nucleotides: TGTGCCAGCAGGACAGGGTTTAGCTCCTACGAGCAGTACTTC.

For the CDR3, the DNA is TGTGCCAGCAGTTTGATGGGGGCGAACAACTATGGCTACACCTTC. Amino acids: CASSLMGANNYGYTF. The chain recombines TRBV28 with TRBJ1-2; the D gene is possibly TRBD1 (6 bases). The CDR3 totals 15 residues. The V end was cut by 3 bases, the J end by 2 bases, with 13 bases between. Germline CDR1 MDHEN, CDR2 SYDVKM.

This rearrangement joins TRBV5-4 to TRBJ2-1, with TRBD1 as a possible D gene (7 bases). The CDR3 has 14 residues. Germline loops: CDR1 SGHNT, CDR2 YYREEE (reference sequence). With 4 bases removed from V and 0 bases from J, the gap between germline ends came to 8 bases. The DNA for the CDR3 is TGTGCCAGCAGCCAGGGGGGCTCCTACAATGAGCAGTTCTTC. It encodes CASSQGGSYNEQFF.

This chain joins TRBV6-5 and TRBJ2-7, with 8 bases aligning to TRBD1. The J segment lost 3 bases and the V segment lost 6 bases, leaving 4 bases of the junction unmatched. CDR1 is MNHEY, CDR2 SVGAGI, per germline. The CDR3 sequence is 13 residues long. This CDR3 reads CASRGTGGYEQYF. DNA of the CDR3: TGTGCCAGCAGAGGGACAGGCGGCTACGAGCAGTACTTC.